These 10 T cell receptor beta chains originate from one sample sequenced in a study of cytomegalovirus exposure and HLA in healthy donors. PCR employed 60 Vbeta and 13 Jbeta primers. The data were produced by immunoSEQ multiplex PCR, yet TCRdb's version contains in-frame clones alone and is incomplete. Of roughly 99,000 clones listed, around 77% were seen once; the top ten hold roughly 4.2%. The sample consisted of PBMCs. These receptors all stem from a male donor in good health and CMV-seronegative.

This clone was detected only once. V gene TRBV30 combines with J gene TRBJ2-6; D is possibly TRBD1 (6 bases). CDR3 size: 14 residues. V was trimmed by 4 bases and J by 4 bases, leaving 11 bases between them. CDR1 is GTSNPN and CDR2 is SVGIG in the germline V gene (reference sequence). The CDR3, as DNA: TGTGCCTGGATGGGGGCCCCCGGGGCCAACGTCCTGACTTTC. This encodes CAWMGAPGANVLTF. The full variable domain, in which reference TRBV30 and TRBJ2-6 provide the parts outside the CDR3, is SQTIHQWPATLVQPVGSPLSLECTVEGTSNPNLYWYRQAAGRGLQLLFYSVGIGQISSEVPQNLSASRPQDRQFILSSKKLLLSDSGFYLCAWMGAPGANVLTFGAGSRLTVL.

This chain joins TRBV30 and TRBJ2-7, with 10 bases that match TRBD1. This CDR3 is built from 14 residues. Trimming took 5 bases from V and 5 from J; bases not matched to a gene: 9. Germline values: CDR1 GTSNPN, CDR2 SVGIG (reference sequence). The CDR3 is CAWRSGTGAHEQYF. The CDR3, as DNA: TGTGCCTGGCGCTCCGGGACAGGGGCCCACGAGCAGTACTTC.

This rearrangement joins TRBV2 to TRBJ1-5; a possible D gene is TRBD1 (6 bases). This CDR3 has 14 amino acids. Germline V gene sequence: CDR1 SNHLY, CDR2 FYNNEI. Trimming took off 1 base at V and 6 bases at J, with 10 bases between the two ends. The CDR3 coding sequence is TGTGCCAGCAGTGAAGACAGGGAGATTCAGCCCCAGCATTTT. It codes for CASSEDREIQPQHF.

The chain employs TRBV5-1 and TRBJ2-5, with 9 bases identical to TRBD1. There are 14 residues in the CDR3. V lost 4 bases to trimming and J lost 5 bases; unmatched junction nucleotides: 6. CDR1 and CDR2 (germline): SGHRS, YFSETQ. The CDR3 DNA is TGCGCCAGCAGCAGGCGACAGGGGGGGGAGACCCAGTACTTC. As protein: CASSRRQGGETQYF.

This chain uses TRBV5-4 with TRBJ2-7; TRBD2 matches at 14 bases. Germline loops: CDR1 SGHNT, CDR2 YYREEE (reference sequence). With 0 bases clipped from V and 2 bases from J, the junction kept 1 base outside the gene matches. The CDR3 spans 16 residues. The CDR3 DNA reads as TGTGCCAGCAGCTTGGGACTAGCGGGAGGGGCCTACGAGCAGTACTTC. Its protein is CASSLGLAGGAYEQYF.

The J gene is TRBJ2-4, the V gene TRBV7-9; D is undetermined. The CDR3 covers 16 residues. Germline assignment: CDR1 SEHNR and CDR2 FQNEAQ (reference sequence). V was shortened by 2 bases and J by 1 base, with 12 bases between the two germline ends. CDR3 in amino acids: CASSLRSEMAKNIQYF. The CDR3 region has the DNA TGTGCCAGCAGCTTACGCTCCGAGATGGCCAAAAACATTCAGTACTTC.

The V and J genes are TRBV30 and TRBJ2-3; tentative D call: TRBD2 (5 bases). The germline CDR1 and CDR2 sequences are GTSNPN and SVGIG (reference sequence). CDR3 length: 12 amino acids. V lost 5 bases and J 0 bases, leaving 6 bases between the germline ends. The CDR3 DNA sequence: TGTGCCTGGGGACTTAGCACAGATACGCAGTATTTT. This encodes CAWGLSTDTQYF.

The chain has TRBV6-5 and TRBJ2-5; D might be TRBD1 (6 bases). Germline V gene sequence: CDR1 MNHEY, CDR2 SVGAGI. V was cut by 2 bases and J by 5 bases, with 18 bases left in between. The CDR3 totals 16 residues. Here the CDR3 reads CASSYQLRGTGETQYF. CDR3 DNA: TGTGCCAGCAGTTACCAGCTAAGGGGGACGGGGGAGACCCAGTACTTC.

The chain links TRBV5-1 to TRBJ1-2; D ambiguous. V was trimmed by 1 base and J by 5 bases, leaving 15 bases between them. Per germline, CDR1 SGHRS and CDR2 YFSETQ. The CDR3 covers 15 residues. The CDR3 protein is CASSLLPQLLYGYTF. DNA of the CDR3: TGCGCCAGCAGCTTGTTACCACAGCTCCTATATGGCTACACCTTC.

This clone occurred once. This rearrangement joins TRBV9 to TRBJ2-7, with a possible D match to TRBD2 (5 bases). Trimming took off 0 bases at V and 0 bases at J, with 7 bases between the two ends. Germline CDR1 and CDR2: SGDLS and YYNGEE. CDR3 size: 14 residues. The CDR3 DNA follows: TGTGCCAGCAGCGTAGGAGGGAGCTCCTACGAGCAGTACTTC. This sequence encodes CASSVGGSSYEQYF.